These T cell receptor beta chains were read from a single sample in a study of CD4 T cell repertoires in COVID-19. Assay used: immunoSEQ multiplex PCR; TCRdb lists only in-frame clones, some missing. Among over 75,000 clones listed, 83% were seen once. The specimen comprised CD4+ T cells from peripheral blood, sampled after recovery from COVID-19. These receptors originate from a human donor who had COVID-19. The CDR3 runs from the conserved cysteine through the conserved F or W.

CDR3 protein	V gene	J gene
CASSTNYNEQFF	TRBV19	TRBJ2-1
CASSPSRNTIYF	TRBV28	TRBJ1-3
CASSFTGQRNTIYF	TRBV5-1	TRBJ1-3
CAITTGEDGETQYF	TRBV10-3	TRBJ2-5
CASSLIQYEQYF	TRBV7-2	TRBJ2-7
CASSVGAGINTQYF	TRBV28	TRBJ2-3
CASSSGVDIGTF	TRBV7-2	TRBJ1-2
CASSYQGTSGYTF	TRBV6-5	TRBJ1-2
CASLPWTDYYEQYF	TRBV9	TRBJ2-7
CASSPGLAGQETQYF	TRBV28	TRBJ2-5
CAIRTSGVETQYF	TRBV10-3	TRBJ2-5
CASSDSRDRNQPQHF	TRBV2	TRBJ1-5
CASSYDRRISGYTF	TRBV6-5	TRBJ1-2
CASSLQGETQYF	TRBV5-5	TRBJ2-5
CASSLGGARGTDTQYF	TRBV7-8	TRBJ2-3
CASSPRQGQETQYF	TRBV21-1	TRBJ2-5
CATSAGTVNTEAFF	TRBV24-1	TRBJ1-1
CASRTGLAGASDTQYF	TRBV27	TRBJ2-3
CASSRGYRETQYF	TRBV14	TRBJ2-5
CASSPGTENSPLHF	TRBV6-5	TRBJ1-6
CSGRRGDNYGYTF	TRBV29-1	TRBJ1-2
CASSPSAPRQQGEQFF	TRBV7-6	TRBJ2-1
CASSLLANSYEQYF	TRBV11-2	TRBJ2-7
CASSETRGTGELFF	TRBV2	TRBJ2-2
CSVGLGGPNQPQHF	TRBV29-1	TRBJ1-5
CATGRHNSPLHF	TRBV7-9	TRBJ1-6
CASSVGLGEGGYGYTF	TRBV9	TRBJ1-2
CASSHNPTIWRPNTGELFF	TRBV3-1/TRBV3-2	TRBJ2-2
CASSEQGVSEQFF	TRBV10-2	TRBJ2-1
CASSFSGAQETQYF	TRBV5-1	TRBJ2-5
CASRPGQGEFAEAFF	TRBV6-5	TRBJ1-1
CASNRDRDNSPLHF	TRBV5-4	TRBJ1-6
CASSPTYRAFTSGNTIYF	TRBV3-1/TRBV3-2	TRBJ1-3
CASGPSGVGTGELFF	TRBV3-1/TRBV3-2	TRBJ2-2
CASSVSLGLAGGVPAGEQYF	TRBV9	TRBJ2-7
CATSERLTYNEQFF	TRBV24-1	TRBJ2-1
CASSPHSYEQYF	TRBV7-8	TRBJ2-7
CASRGTFTSGGTDTQYF	TRBV19	TRBJ2-3
CASQSTTGQSYTF	TRBV6-5	TRBJ1-2
CASSRQVDSPLHF	TRBV12-3/TRBV12-4	TRBJ1-6
CASTSYRMGYGYTF	TRBV28	TRBJ1-2
CASSKFASGQYF	TRBV21-1	TRBJ2-7
CASSLTDTGELFF	TRBV12-3/TRBV12-4	TRBJ2-2
CASLDSGRINTQYF	TRBV19	TRBJ2-3
CASSPLPISGNTIYF	TRBV3-1/TRBV3-2	TRBJ1-3
CASSQGRSDTGELFF	TRBV3-1/TRBV3-2	TRBJ2-2
CASSRDRGGETQYF	TRBV6-5	TRBJ2-5
CASSFFSGADEQYF	TRBV7-2	TRBJ2-7